These T cell receptor beta chains were read from a single sample in a study of blood T cell repertoires in COVID-19. Clones were read by immunoSEQ multiplex PCR, and TCRdb kept only the in-frame ones, dropping some. The sample contains fewer than 110,000 clones, 80% to 95% of which appear only once. The specimen sequenced was peripheral blood. All receptors come from a woman in her 30s with acute or convalescent COVID-19. Both conserved end residues are part of each CDR3. Fields, in order: J gene, V gene, D gene, clone size, CDR3 protein, CDR3 DNA. D genes are given only for firm matches. Clone size is given for some rows only: seen once, a few or many times, or a class if the clone is expanded.

>TRBJ2-5|TRBV11-3|TRBD1|once
CASSRGTASQETQYF
TGTGCCAGCAGCCGAGGGACAGCCTCGCAAGAGACCCAGTACTTC
>TRBJ2-1|TRBV28|TRBD2|NA
CAIGLAGGETYNEQFF
TGTGCCATCGGACTAGCGGGAGGGGAGACCTACAATGAGCAGTTCTTC
>TRBJ1-2|TRBV4-3|TRBD1|few
CASSQGTGTGVYGYTF
TGCGCCAGCAGCCAAGGTACCGGGACAGGGGTCTATGGCTACACCTTC
>TRBJ2-5|TRBV3-1/TRBV3-2|TRBD1|once
CASSRGLQETQYF
TGTGCCAGCAGCAGGGGGCTCCAAGAGACCCAGTACTTC
>TRBJ2-1|TRBV9|TRBD2|NA
CASSVGLASSNEQFF
TGTGCCAGCAGCGTAGGACTAGCGAGCAGCAATGAGCAGTTCTTC
>TRBJ1-2|TRBV7-2|NA|NA
CASSLARTTNYGYTF
TGTGCCAGCAGCTTAGCGAGGACTACAAACTATGGCTACACCTTC
>TRBJ1-6|TRBV19|TRBD1|NA
CASSNNRQGLNSPLHF
TGTGCCAGTAGTAACAATCGACAGGGGCTTAATTCACCCCTCCACTTT
>TRBJ1-2|TRBV28|TRBD1|NA
CASSAGTGRGYTF
TGTGCCAGCAGTGCGGGGACAGGGCGCGGCTACACCTTC
>TRBJ2-5|TRBV6-2/TRBV6-3|NA|NA
CASSPRRREWQETQYF
TGTGCCAGCAGCCCCCGCAGGAGGGAATGGCAAGAGACCCAGTACTTC
>TRBJ2-5|TRBV5-6|NA|NA
CASSPLLGTISGAQYF
TGTGCCAGCAGCCCCCTCCTTGGTACAATTTCGGGGGCCCAGTACTTC
>TRBJ2-2|TRBV6-5|NA|NA
CASSYLEGGRTGELFF
TGTGCCAGCAGTTACTTAGAGGGGGGGCGCACCGGGGAGCTGTTTTTT
>TRBJ1-1|TRBV30|NA|once
CAWTLEYRENTEAFF
TGTGCCTGGACCCTGGAGTACAGGGAGAACACTGAAGCTTTCTTT
>TRBJ1-1|TRBV11-2|NA|NA
CASSLGQENTEAFF
TGTGCCAGCAGCTTAGGCCAGGAGAACACTGAAGCTTTCTTT
>TRBJ1-1|TRBV18|TRBD1|NA
CASSPRGAGGANTEAFF
TGTGCCAGCTCACCACGGGGGGCAGGGGGCGCGAACACTGAAGCTTTCTTT
>TRBJ1-4|TRBV4-1|NA|few
CASSQVGQVNEKLFF
TGCGCCAGCAGCCAAGTTGGTCAGGTAAATGAAAAACTGTTTTTT
>TRBJ2-7|TRBV4-1|NA|NA
CASSPYGQGLYEQYF
TGCGCCAGCAGCCCTTATGGCCAGGGGCTCTACGAGCAGTACTTC
>TRBJ1-4|TRBV7-9|TRBD1|NA
CASSPDRGREELFF
TGTGCCAGCAGCCCGGACAGGGGCCGCGAGGAACTGTTTTTT
>TRBJ2-1|TRBV25-1|NA|NA
CASSGQPRPNEQFF
TGTGCCAGCAGTGGACAGCCCCGGCCAAATGAGCAGTTCTTC
>TRBJ2-7|TRBV20-1|NA|NA
CSASRRLAPLYEQYF
TGCAGTGCTAGTCGGCGGCTCGCACCTCTCTACGAGCAGTACTTC
>TRBJ1-2|TRBV6-1|NA|once
CASSEAGYGYTF
TGTGCCAGCAGTGAGGCGGGCTATGGCTACACCTTC
>TRBJ1-5|TRBV6-1|NA|NA
CASSAEVGARLGQPQHF
TGTGCCAGCAGTGCCGAAGTAGGGGCCCGGTTGGGTCAGCCCCAGCATTTT
>TRBJ2-1|TRBV2|NA|NA
CASTFLDRNNEQFF
TGTGCCAGCACTTTCCTGGACAGAAACAATGAGCAGTTCTTC
>TRBJ2-5|TRBV5-1|NA|NA
CASSLERGTQYF
TGCGCCAGCAGCTTGGAACGGGGTACCCAGTACTTC
>TRBJ1-2|TRBV6-7|TRBD1|NA
CASRLRGRDYGYTF
TGTGCCAGCAGGCTCAGGGGGCGCGACTATGGCTACACCTTC
>TRBJ1-2|TRBV7-8|TRBD1|once
CASSFTTGSGDGYTF
TGTGCCAGCAGCTTTACGACAGGGTCAGGGGATGGCTACACCTTC
>TRBJ2-1|TRBV7-6|NA|NA
CASSHLSAETYNEQFF
TGTGCCAGCAGCCACCTTTCAGCGGAGACCTACAATGAGCAGTTCTTC
>TRBJ1-4|TRBV6-5|NA|NA
CASRRAATNEKLFF
TGTGCCAGCAGGCGTGCTGCAACTAATGAAAAACTGTTTTTT
>TRBJ2-1|TRBV11-2|TRBD2|NA
CASSLGGTSVNNEQFF
TGTGCCAGCAGCTTAGGTGGGACTAGCGTTAACAATGAGCAGTTCTTC
>TRBJ2-3|TRBV11-2|TRBD2|NA
CASSSLAGPKRDTQYF
TGTGCCAGCAGCTCCTTAGCGGGCCCTAAGAGGGATACGCAGTATTTT
>TRBJ2-6|TRBV7-3|NA|NA
CASSPRGLSGANVLTF
TGTGCCAGCAGCCCCAGGGGCCTCTCTGGGGCCAACGTCCTGACTTTC
>TRBJ1-5|TRBV24-1|NA|once
CATSDSVQPQHF
TGTGCCACCAGTGATTCCGTTCAGCCCCAGCATTTT
>TRBJ2-1|TRBV10-3|TRBD2|NA
CAISDGLASDEQFF
TGTGCCATCAGTGATGGACTAGCAAGCGATGAGCAGTTCTTC
>TRBJ1-1|TRBV7-2|NA|NA
CASSLPGANTEAFF
TGTGCCAGCAGCTTACCAGGGGCGAACACTGAAGCTTTCTTT
>TRBJ2-2|TRBV28|NA|NA
CASTLGYRINTGELFF
TGTGCCAGCACCCTGGGGTACAGGATCAACACCGGGGAGCTGTTTTTT
>TRBJ1-2|TRBV12-3/TRBV12-4|NA|NA
CASTPGSGLGYTF
TGTGCCAGCACTCCCGGATCCGGGTTGGGCTACACCTTC
>TRBJ1-1|TRBV5-1|NA|NA
CASSTPEGNTEAFF
TGCGCCAGCAGCACCCCAGAGGGGAACACTGAAGCTTTCTTT
>TRBJ2-3|TRBV9|TRBD1|NA
CASSFNRDSLLPDTQYF
TGTGCCAGCAGCTTCAACCGGGACAGCTTACTGCCAGATACGCAGTATTTT
>TRBJ2-7|TRBV11-2|NA|NA
CASSSSPLEEQYF
TGTGCCAGCAGCTCCTCGCCCCTTGAGGAGCAGTACTTC
>TRBJ2-5|TRBV27|TRBD2|NA
CASSARTSGGKRETQYF
TGTGCCAGCAGTGCCCGGACTAGCGGGGGGAAGCGGGAGACCCAGTACTTC
>TRBJ1-5|TRBV6-5|NA|NA
CASSSREPYNQPQHF
TGTGCCAGCAGTTCTCGGGAGCCTTACAATCAGCCCCAGCATTTT
>TRBJ1-1|TRBV5-1|NA|once
CASSFWDSMNTEAFF
TGCGCCAGCAGCTTCTGGGACTCCATGAACACTGAAGCTTTCTTT
>TRBJ1-1|TRBV30|NA|NA
CAWSVGGTEAFF
TGTGCCTGGAGTGTAGGGGGAACTGAAGCTTTCTTT
>TRBJ2-1|TRBV5-1|NA|NA
CASSLGTGTSYNEQFF
TGCGCCAGCAGCTTGGGCACAGGAACCTCCTACAATGAGCAGTTCTTC
>TRBJ2-5|TRBV15|TRBD1|NA
CATSSRTGELETQYF
TGTGCCACCAGCAGCCGGACAGGGGAATTGGAGACCCAGTACTTC
>TRBJ1-2|TRBV7-9|NA|NA
CASSLSGRGDKEGYTF
TGTGCCAGCAGCCTTTCCGGGAGGGGGGATAAGGAGGGCTACACCTTC
>TRBJ1-6|TRBV11-2|NA|NA
CASSLDRQQLNSPLHF
TGTGCCAGCAGCTTAGATCGGCAACAGCTTAATTCACCCCTCCACTTT
>TRBJ1-6|TRBV6-5|NA|NA
CASSYSLARDSPLHF
TGTGCCAGCAGTTACTCCTTGGCCCGGGATTCACCCCTCCACTTT
>TRBJ1-1|TRBV19|TRBD1|NA
CASSSGTVNTEAFF
TGTGCCAGTAGTTCCGGGACAGTGAACACTGAAGCTTTCTTT
>TRBJ2-1|TRBV27|TRBD1|NA
CASSSTAPGGQFF
TGTGCCAGCAGCTCCACGGCCCCAGGGGGGCAGTTCTTC
>TRBJ2-5|TRBV6-2/TRBV6-3|TRBD2|NA
CASSGSGRRETQYF
TGTGCCAGCAGTGGAAGCGGGAGGCGAGAGACCCAGTACTTC
>TRBJ2-1|TRBV5-1|NA|NA
CASVGPSYNEQFF
TGCGCCAGCGTCGGTCCCTCCTACAATGAGCAGTTCTTC
>TRBJ1-2|TRBV5-4|NA|NA
CASSFQTGAHYGYTF
TGTGCCAGCAGCTTCCAGACAGGAGCACACTATGGCTACACCTTC
>TRBJ2-7|TRBV5-6|TRBD2|NA
CASSTAGLSYEQYF
TGTGCCAGCAGCACAGCGGGACTCTCCTACGAGCAGTACTTC
>TRBJ2-1|TRBV30|TRBD2|many
CAWSRLAFYNEQFF
TGTGCCTGGTCCCGACTAGCTTTCTACAATGAGCAGTTCTTC
>TRBJ1-1|TRBV28|NA|NA
CASSLRGSSPEAFF
TGTGCCAGCAGTTTACGGGGGAGTTCCCCTGAAGCTTTCTTT
>TRBJ1-1|TRBV19|NA|once
CASRGSNMNTEAFF
TGTGCCAGTAGGGGCAGCAATATGAACACTGAAGCTTTCTTT
>TRBJ2-3|TRBV9|TRBD1|once
CASGVLQGARDTQYF
TGTGCCAGCGGAGTATTACAGGGGGCGCGAGATACGCAGTATTTT
>TRBJ2-2|TRBV28|TRBD1|NA
CASSGTAGLTGELFF
TGTGCCAGCAGTGGGACAGCTGGGCTCACCGGGGAGCTGTTTTTT
>TRBJ2-7|TRBV10-3|TRBD2|NA
CAISEGLAGENEQYF
TGTGCCATCAGTGAGGGACTAGCGGGAGAGAACGAGCAGTACTTC
>TRBJ1-2|TRBV19|NA|NA
CASSFLRESRLGYTF
TGTGCCAGTAGTTTTTTGAGGGAATCTCGTCTTGGCTACACCTTC